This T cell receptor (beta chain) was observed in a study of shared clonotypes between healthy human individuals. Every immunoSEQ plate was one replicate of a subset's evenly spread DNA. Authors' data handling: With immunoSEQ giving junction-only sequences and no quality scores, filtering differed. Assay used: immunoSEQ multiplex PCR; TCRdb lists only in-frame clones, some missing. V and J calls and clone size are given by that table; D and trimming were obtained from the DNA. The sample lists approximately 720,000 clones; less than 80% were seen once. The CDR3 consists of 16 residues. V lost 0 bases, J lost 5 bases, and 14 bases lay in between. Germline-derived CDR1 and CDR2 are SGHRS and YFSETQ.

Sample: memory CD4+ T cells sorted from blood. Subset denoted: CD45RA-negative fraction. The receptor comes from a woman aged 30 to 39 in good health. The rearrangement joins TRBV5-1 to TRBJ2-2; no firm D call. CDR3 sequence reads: CASSLVLQRRTGELFF. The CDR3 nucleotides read TGCGCCAGCAGCTTGGTCTTGCAGAGGCGGACCGGGGAGCTGTTTTTT.